The 23 T cell receptor beta chains reported below all come from one sample, sequenced in a study of blood T cell repertoires in COVID-19. Here immunoSEQ multiplex PCR was the method, and the copy in TCRdb shows in-frame clones only, minus some. The profile shows about 39,000 clones, more than 75% of them singletons. Sequencing used peripheral blood. These receptors all stem from a middle-aged man with active or convalescent COVID-19.

The chain recombines TRBV5-1 with TRBJ2-5; 7 nucleotides align to TRBD2. The junction had 12 bases not matched to a gene; V was cut back by 7 bases and J by 0 bases. This CDR3 comprises 16 residues. CDR1 SGHRS and CDR2 YFSETQ come from the germline V gene. The CDR3 sequence is CASYHSSGLDQETQYF. The DNA for the CDR3 is TGCGCCAGCTATCACTCGAGTGGACTAGACCAAGAGACCCAGTACTTC.

This rearrangement joins TRBV3-1 (or the pseudogene TRBV3-2) to TRBJ2-7; D not resolved. Trimming left V 0 bases short and J 0 bases short, with 9 bases between. From germline, CDR1 is LGHDT and CDR2 YNNKEL (reference sequence). The CDR3 runs to 15 residues. CDR3 DNA sequence: TGTGCCAGCAGCCAAGATCCACTAAGCTCCTACGAGCAGTACTTC. Translated, it gives CASSQDPLSSYEQYF.

The chain employs TRBV6-5 and TRBJ2-1; 10 bases align to TRBD1. Losses at the gene ends were 0 bases for V and 7 bases for J; bases not matched to a gene: 6. This CDR3 comprises 16 residues. In germline, CDR1 is MNHEY, CDR2 SVGAGI. The CDR3, as DNA: TGTGCCAGCAGTTACTCGAGGGACAGGGGTCAAAATGAGCAGTTCTTC. This gives the protein CASSYSRDRGQNEQFF.

The V gene is TRBV29-1, the J gene TRBJ1-2; D not certain. The V and J ends lost 7 bases and 4 bases respectively, with 19 bases between them. Germline V lookup: CDR1 SQVTM, CDR2 ANQGSEA. CDR3 length: 14 residues. For the CDR3, the DNA is TGCAGCGCCCCCCAAGATTCCCGGGGCTATGGCTACACCTTC. Translation gives CSAPQDSRGYGYTF.

The chain employs TRBV12-3 or TRBV12-4 and TRBJ1-2; D not resolved. CDR3 length: 12 residues. Trimming stripped 3 bases from V and 4 bases from J, with 6 bases between. This CDR3 reads CASSFRGYGYTF. CDR3 DNA: TGTGCCAGCAGTTTTCGGGGCTATGGCTACACCTTC.

The chain joins TRBV6-5 to TRBJ2-1; 10 bases agree with TRBD2. V lost 6 bases and J lost 6; bases outside the gene matches: 8. The germline CDR1 and CDR2 sequences are MNHEY and SVGAGI. This CDR3 is built from 15 residues. The CDR3 protein is CASSPSGGASNEQFF. The CDR3 DNA is TGTGCCAGCAGCCCGAGCGGGGGGGCCTCCAATGAGCAGTTCTTC.

The rearrangement uses TRBV2 and TRBJ1-2; D call uncertain. CDR1 is SNHLY, CDR2 FYNNEI, per germline. The CDR3 runs 14 residues. Trimming removed 7 bases from V and 2 bases from J, with 14 bases in between. The CDR3 bases are TGTGCCAGCATTATGAACTGGCGGAACTATGGCTACACCTTC. Translation gives CASIMNWRNYGYTF.

V gene TRBV19 combines with J gene TRBJ2-3; 11 bases align to TRBD2. There are 15 residues in the CDR3. The V and J ends lost 3 bases and 5 bases, in that order; junction bases with no gene match: 4. Germline CDR1 reads LNHDA; CDR2 reads SQIVND (reference sequence). CDR3 bases: TGTGCCAGTAGTATCCGACTAGCGGGGAGAGATACGCAGTATTTT. Amino acids: CASSIRLAGRDTQYF. Drawing the rest from reference TRBV19 and TRBJ2-3, the complete variable domain is DGGITQSPKYLFRKEGQNVTLSCEQNLNHDAMYWYRQDPGQGLRLIYYSQIVNDFQKGDIAEGYSVSREKKESFPLTVTSAQKNPTAFYLCASSIRLAGRDTQYFGPGTRLTVL.

The V gene is TRBV19, the J gene TRBJ1-3; 7 bases are shared with TRBD1. The CDR3 contains 15 residues. Per the germline V gene, CDR1 is LNHDA and CDR2 is SQIVND (reference sequence). J lost 0 bases, V lost 3 bases, and 2 bases had no gene match. This chain's CDR3 is CASSIGDSSGNTIYF. DNA of the CDR3: TGTGCCAGTAGTATTGGGGACAGCTCTGGAAACACCATATATTTT. Full variable domain (remainder filled in from reference TRBV19 and TRBJ1-3): DGGITQSPKYLFRKEGQNVTLSCEQNLNHDAMYWYRQDPGQGLRLIYYSQIVNDFQKGDIAEGYSVSREKKESFPLTVTSAQKNPTAFYLCASSIGDSSGNTIYFGEGSWLTVV.

The rearrangement joins TRBV19 to TRBJ2-3, with 11 bases aligning to TRBD2. There are 15 residues in the CDR3. Germline V gives CDR1 LNHDA, CDR2 SQIVND (reference sequence). Trimming removed 4 bases from V and 5 bases from J; junction bases left unmatched: 5. As DNA, the CDR3 is TGTGCCAGTAGTAGTAGCGGGGGGGCTGTAGATACGCAGTATTTT. Translation: CASSSSGGAVDTQYF.

The rearrangement joins TRBV19 to TRBJ1-1; TRBD1 might be the D (5 bases). V was pared by 6 bases and J by 1 base, with 9 bases between. CDR1 is LNHDA and CDR2 is SQIVND in the germline V gene (reference sequence). This CDR3 is built from 13 residues. DNA of the CDR3: TGTGCCAGTAGAGGGGAAGGGAACACTGAAGCTTTCTTT. It codes for CASRGEGNTEAFF. The whole variable domain, remainder taken from reference TRBV19 and TRBJ1-1, is DGGITQSPKYLFRKEGQNVTLSCEQNLNHDAMYWYRQDPGQGLRLIYYSQIVNDFQKGDIAEGYSVSREKKESFPLTVTSAQKNPTAFYLCASRGEGNTEAFFGQGTRLTVV.

The DNA of the CDR3 is TGCGCCAGCCAGGACAGGGCGAGTGGGGCCAACGTCCTGACTTTC. Translating it yields CASQDRASGANVLTF. The chain links TRBV10-2 to TRBJ2-6; 8 nucleotides match TRBD1. CDR3 size: 15 residues. Germline CDR1 reads WSHSY; CDR2 reads SAAADI. With 8 bases clipped from V and 3 bases from J, the junction kept 6 bases outside the gene matches.

The gene calls are TRBV19 and TRBJ1-5; no definite D call. There are 17 residues in the CDR3. CDR1 and CDR2 from the germline V gene are LNHDA and SQIVND (reference sequence). The V and J ends lost 5 bases and 0 bases respectively, with 17 bases between them. The DNA for the CDR3 is TGTGCCAGTAGTTTGGCAGCAGCGGGCCTTAGCAATCAGCCCCAGCATTTT. Its protein is CASSLAAAGLSNQPQHF.

In DNA, the CDR3 is TGTGCCACCAGTGAGGCGGGACAGGGGAACACCGGGGAGCTGTTTTTT. Translation: CATSEAGQGNTGELFF. The rearrangement uses TRBV24-1 and TRBJ2-2, with 9 nucleotides matching TRBD1. CDR3 length: 16 residues. CDR1 is KGHDR and CDR2 is SFDVKD in the germline V gene. V lost 4 bases, J lost 1 base, and 3 bases stayed unmatched.

V gene TRBV7-7 combines with J gene TRBJ2-2; 8 bases align to TRBD1. The CDR3 runs 15 residues. The junction had 2 bases not matched to a gene; V was cut back by 5 bases and J by 0 bases. Germline-derived CDR1 and CDR2 are SSHAT and FNYEAQ (reference sequence). CDR3 nucleotides: TGTGCCAGCAGCGCCAGGGGGCCGAACACCGGGGAGCTGTTTTTT. This codes for CASSARGPNTGELFF.

The chain links TRBV14 to TRBJ2-5, with TRBD1 identical over 9 bases. CDR1 and CDR2 (germline): SGHDN, FVKESK. The CDR3 totals 14 residues. The trim removed 3 bases at V and 10 bases at J, leaving 9 bases unmatched. The chain's CDR3 is CASSHTGGGRIQYF. CDR3 bases: TGTGCCAGCAGCCACACAGGGGGCGGAAGGATCCAGTACTTC.

The chain joins TRBV2 to TRBJ1-2, with a possible D match to TRBD1 (6 bases). The V gene's germline CDR1 is SNHLY and CDR2 FYNNEI. The CDR3 consists of 12 residues. Trimming stripped 7 bases from V and 8 bases from J, with 14 bases between. CDR3: CASKGDDEGYTF. CDR3 nucleotide sequence: TGTGCCAGCAAGGGGGACGACGAAGGCTACACCTTC.

This rearrangement joins TRBV7-9 to TRBJ1-6; D not resolved. V was trimmed by 1 base and J by 0 bases, leaving 16 bases between them. The V gene's germline CDR1 is SEHNR and CDR2 FQNEAQ (reference sequence). CDR3 length: 19 residues. DNA for the CDR3: TGTGCCAGCAGCTTAGGTCCCTCCCGGCGGGGCTCCTATAATTCACCCCTCCACTTT. It encodes CASSLGPSRRGSYNSPLHF.

The V and J genes are TRBV29-1 and TRBJ1-1; no definite D call. Germline V lookup: CDR1 SQVTM, CDR2 ANQGSEA. Trimming took off 6 bases at V and 0 bases at J, with 11 bases between the two ends. The CDR3 extends over 13 amino acids. The CDR3 DNA reads TGCAGCGTAGCACAACAGATGAACACTGAAGCTTTCTTT. Protein: CSVAQQMNTEAFF. Using reference TRBV29-1 and TRBJ1-1 for the parts outside the CDR3, the full variable domain is SAVISQKPSRDICQRGTSLTIQCQVDSQVTMMFWYRQQPGQSLTLIATANQGSEATYESGFVIDKFPISRPNLTFSTLTVSNMSPEDSSIYLCSVAQQMNTEAFFGQGTRLTVV.

The rearrangement uses TRBV10-3 and TRBJ1-2; 9 bases are shared with TRBD1. With 5 bases clipped from V and 5 bases from J, the junction kept 3 bases outside the gene matches. Germline lookup yields CDR1 ENHRY and CDR2 SYGVKD. The CDR3 has 13 residues. The CDR3, as DNA: TGTGCCATCAGTCCGGGACAGGGTTATGGCTACACCTTC. Protein sequence: CAISPGQGYGYTF.

J is TRBJ1-5 and V is TRBV10-2; weak D call: TRBD1 (5 bases). The CDR3 sequence is 13 residues long. The V end lost 7 bases, the J end lost 7 bases, and 14 bases lay between the germline ends. The V gene's germline CDR1 is WSHSY and CDR2 SAAADI. CDR3 sequence (DNA): TGCGCCAGCAAGGAGGGGAGGGGACAGCCCCAGCATTTT. This encodes CASKEGRGQPQHF.

This chain uses TRBV4-2 with TRBJ1-1, with TRBD1 identical over 8 bases. Germline V lookup: CDR1 LGHNA, CDR2 YNFKEQ. Trimming at V came to 1 base and at J to 11 bases, leaving 9 bases not matched to a gene. The length of the CDR3 is 14 residues. CDR3 region: CASSQGEQGAFAFF. The DNA of the CDR3 is TGTGCCAGCAGCCAAGGGGAGCAGGGGGCGTTTGCTTTCTTT.

This chain connects TRBV2 to TRBJ1-1; D gene unclear. Germline CDR1 SNHLY, CDR2 FYNNEI. This CDR3 contains 14 residues. Trimming took off 4 bases at V and 5 bases at J, with 14 bases between the two ends. CDR3 in DNA: TGTGCCAGCAGTGTGGGGAACGGAGGTACTGAAGCTTTCTTT. Its translation: CASSVGNGGTEAFF.